This T cell receptor beta chain derives from a study of CD8 T cells in ankylosing spondylitis. Findings of the study overall: Blood from ankylosing spondylitis patients appeared to carry a characteristic roughly eight-variant TCR beta motif. Clones linked to disease were reported to show significant enrichment in matched ankylosing spondylitis synovial fluid.

The TCR beta libraries were generated through quantitative 5'-RACE incorporating molecular barcodes. TCRdb independently ran MiXCR on the 5' RACE reads; one entry per CDR3 protein. The sample records about 320,000 distinct CDR3 sequences, around a tenth being singletons. V was pared by 5 bases and J by 6 bases, with 10 bases of the junction left unmatched. This CDR3 contains 15 residues. Germline-derived CDR1 and CDR2 are MNHEY and SMNVEV (reference sequence). On this clonotype itself: The target antigen is unknown.

Sequencing was carried out using blood, either unsorted or a sorted T cell fraction (not recorded which). V is TRBV27 and J is TRBJ1-5; 7 bases fit TRBD1. This sequence originates from a female donor with ankylosing spondylitis or in good health (not recorded which). The CDR3 DNA is TGTGCCAGCAGTCCCTTGGACAGGTTCCGTCAGCCCCAGCATTTT. Translation gives CASSPLDRFRQPQHF.